This T cell receptor beta chain was identified during a study of shared clonotypes between healthy human individuals. Study-wide results and caveats: Depth of sequencing was expected to influence donor clonotype sharing. It was the few donors that limited the genetic and exposure-history diversity represented.

In regard to this clone: Its antigen is still unknown.

Methods used by the authors: As immunoSEQ supplied junction-only sequences (without quality scores), filtering differed. Produced via immunoSEQ multiplex PCR; TCRdb's table is partial and in-frame only. V and J calls and clone size come straight from that table; D and trimming were deduced from the DNA. This sample has about 380,000 clones, with around 96% found just once. Germline values: CDR1 MDHEN, CDR2 SYDVKM. The CDR3 loop spans 13 amino acids. V shed 3 bases and J shed 0 bases, with 5 bases lying between them. This clonotype originated in a man aged 25-40 years in good health. The V call is TRBV28, the J call TRBJ2-5; D unresolved. What was sequenced was memory CD8+ T cells sorted from blood. Subset in this sample: CD45RO+ cells pooled with CCR7-negative TemRA cells. The CDR3 DNA reads TGTGCCAGCAGTTTTCGGTACCAAGAGACCCAGTACTTC. Its translation: CASSFRYQETQYF.